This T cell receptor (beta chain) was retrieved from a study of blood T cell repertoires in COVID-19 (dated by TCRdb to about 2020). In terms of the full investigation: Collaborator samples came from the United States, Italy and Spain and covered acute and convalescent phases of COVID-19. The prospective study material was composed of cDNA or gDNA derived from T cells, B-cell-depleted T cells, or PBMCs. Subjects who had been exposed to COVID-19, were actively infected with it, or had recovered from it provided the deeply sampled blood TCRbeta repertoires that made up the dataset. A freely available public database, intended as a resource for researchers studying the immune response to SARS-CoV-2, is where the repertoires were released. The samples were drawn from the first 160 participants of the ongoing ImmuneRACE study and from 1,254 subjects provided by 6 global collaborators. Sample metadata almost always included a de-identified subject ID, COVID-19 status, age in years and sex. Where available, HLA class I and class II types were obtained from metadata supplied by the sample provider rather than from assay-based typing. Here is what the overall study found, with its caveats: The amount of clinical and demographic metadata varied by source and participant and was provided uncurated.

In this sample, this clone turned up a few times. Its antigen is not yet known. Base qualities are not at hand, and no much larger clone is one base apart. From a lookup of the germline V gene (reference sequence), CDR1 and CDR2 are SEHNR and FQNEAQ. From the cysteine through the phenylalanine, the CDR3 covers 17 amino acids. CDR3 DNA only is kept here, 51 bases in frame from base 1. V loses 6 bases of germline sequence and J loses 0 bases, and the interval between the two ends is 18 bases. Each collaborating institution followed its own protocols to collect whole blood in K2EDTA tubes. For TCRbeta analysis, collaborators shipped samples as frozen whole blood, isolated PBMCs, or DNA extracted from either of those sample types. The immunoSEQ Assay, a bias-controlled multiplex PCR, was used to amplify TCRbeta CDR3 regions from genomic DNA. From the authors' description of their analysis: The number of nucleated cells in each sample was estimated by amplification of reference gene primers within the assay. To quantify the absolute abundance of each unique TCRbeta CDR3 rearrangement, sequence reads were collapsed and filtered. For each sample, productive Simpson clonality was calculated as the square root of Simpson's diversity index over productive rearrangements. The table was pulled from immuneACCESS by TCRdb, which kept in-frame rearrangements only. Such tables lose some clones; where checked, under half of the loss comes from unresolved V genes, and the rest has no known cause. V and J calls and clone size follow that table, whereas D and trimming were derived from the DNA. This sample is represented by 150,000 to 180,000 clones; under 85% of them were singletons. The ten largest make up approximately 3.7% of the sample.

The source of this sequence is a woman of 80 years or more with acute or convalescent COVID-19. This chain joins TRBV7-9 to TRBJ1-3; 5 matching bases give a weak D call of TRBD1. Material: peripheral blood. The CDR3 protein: CASSRDLAGGSGNTIYF. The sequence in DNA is TGTGCCAGCAGTCGAGATCTGGCGGGGGGCTCTGGAAACACCATATATTTT.